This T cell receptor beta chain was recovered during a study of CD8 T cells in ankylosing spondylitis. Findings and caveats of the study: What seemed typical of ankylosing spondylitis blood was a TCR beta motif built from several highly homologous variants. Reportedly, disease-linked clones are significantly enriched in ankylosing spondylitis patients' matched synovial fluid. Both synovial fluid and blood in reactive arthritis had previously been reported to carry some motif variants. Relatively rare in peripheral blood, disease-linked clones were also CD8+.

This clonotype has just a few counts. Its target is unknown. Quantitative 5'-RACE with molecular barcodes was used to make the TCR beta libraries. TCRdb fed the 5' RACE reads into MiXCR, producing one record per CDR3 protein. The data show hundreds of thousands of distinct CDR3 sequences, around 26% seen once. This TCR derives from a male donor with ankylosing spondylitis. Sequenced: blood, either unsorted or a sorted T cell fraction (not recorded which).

The CDR3: CASSKQGLLYEQYF. In DNA form, the CDR3 reads TGTGCCAGCAGCAAACAGGGGTTACTTTACGAGCAGTACTTC. This chain links TRBV3-1 with TRBJ2-7; TRBD1 aligns across 7 bases. The V segment lost 5 bases and the J segment 4 bases; nucleotides outside the gene matches: 8. The germline V gene encodes CDR1 LGHDT and CDR2 YNNKEL (reference sequence). CDR3 length: 14 residues.